Included here is one T cell receptor (beta chain) sequence, with context. Its antigen remains undetermined. The sample holds no much larger clone one base away, and base qualities are not on file. The germline ends are 1 base apart after V is trimmed by 0 bases and J by 1 base. CDR1 and CDR2, per the germline V gene (reference sequence), are LNHNV and YYDKDF. Including the terminal cysteine and phenylalanine, the CDR3 comprises 12 residues. The read is trimmed to its CDR3 DNA, 36 bases read in frame from base 1. Receptor amplification or capture employed PCR. TCRdb names Illumina HiSeq 2500 as the instrument used. Molecular barcoding was employed in the preparation of TCR libraries, with unique molecular identifiers being used to normalize TCRbeta repertoire quantification. In-frame beta chains were kept once TCRdb had trimmed the public reads at Q25 with fastp and called clones with MiXCR. Duplicate CDR3 protein sequences are folded into a single record with the most common DNA and genes. Here the sample has hundreds of thousands of distinct CDR3 sequences; 20% to 30% occur a single time. The top ten clonotypes cover about 2.6% of the sample.

This record belongs to a study of T-cell reconstitution after alpha-beta-depleted transplantation in children (TCRdb year 2016). Study-level background: The study quantitatively tracked T-cell immune reconstitution after TCRalphabeta/CD19-depleted allogeneic hematopoietic cell transplantation in children using TCR repertoire profiling. General findings and caveats noted by the study authors: The high TCRbeta diversity at day 60 in some patients was ascribed to recipient T cells and intrathymic progenitors that had survived conditioning. The apparently early alphabetaT-cell count recovery about two months after transplant was reportedly dependent on only several hundred rapidly expanded clones derived from non-depleted graft cells. Over the following months the frequencies of hyperexpanded clones went down, and after one year T-cell counts and TCRbeta diversity were mostly credited to newly produced T cells.

The intended sense of this specimen's treatment or condition label: allogeneic hematopoietic cell transplantation with graft depleted of TCRalphabeta T cells and CD19 B cells. TCRalphabeta/CD19-depleted allogeneic hematopoietic cell grafts were given to the transplant recipients, all of whom were children. This TCR was recovered from a girl aged 2-10 years with Fanconi anemia, due to receive a stem cell transplant. This sequence uses TRBV15 and TRBJ2-7, with no confidently assigned D gene. The source was PBMCs, collected before TCRalphabeta/CD19-depleted stem cell transplant. The DNA is TGTGCCACCAGCAGAGATTCCTACGAGCAGTACTTC. Its translation is CATSRDSYEQYF.